One and the same sample provided the 12 T cell receptor beta chains below, sequenced in a study of tumor and adjacent non-tumor tissue in lung cancer (dated by TCRdb to between 2018 and 2020). Bulk unsorted tissue served as the source for RNA extraction, and RNA quality was assessed using a NanoDrop ND-1000 and an Agilent 2100. Libraries came from multiplex PCR. The sequencer was an Illumina HiSeq 2500. TCRbeta libraries were constructed through three rounds of nested PCR with primers (Table S4) according to protocols modified from ARM-PCR. The public reads were reanalyzed by TCRdb: fastp trimming at Q25, MiXCR alignment, in-frame beta chains only. Rows with a matching CDR3 protein are joined into one entry that keeps the most common DNA and genes. This sample gives more than 120,000 distinct CDR3 sequences in total; around two thirds of them show up just once. The ten largest make up 15% to 20% of the sample.

Specimen: lung tumor tissue. The receptors shown here come from a man aged 55 to 69 with small cell lung cancer.

This clonotype appeared a single time. The junction departs from germline at one end; a sequencing error may be responsible. In DNA, the CDR3 is TGTGCCAACAGCTTAGGCGGGGTGACTCAGTACTTC. Protein: CANSLGGVTQYF. The V and J genes are TRBV11-2 and TRBJ2-5; a weak D match, TRBD2 (6 bases). The germline V gene has CDR1 SGHAT and CDR2 FQNNGV. The CDR3 is 12 amino acids.

The genes are TRBV5-4 and TRBJ1-2; D not resolved. The V and J ends lost 0 bases and 4 bases respectively, with 7 bases between them. This CDR3 comprises 13 residues. Germline V CDR1 and CDR2: SGHNT, YYREEE (reference sequence). The CDR3 DNA sequence: TGTGCCAGCAGCTTGGCCACAGTCTATGGCTACACCTTC. Amino acids: CASSLATVYGYTF.

This clonotype was counted ten times or more. This chain connects TRBV6-1 to TRBJ2-7; weak D call: TRBD2 (5 bases). The V end lost 6 bases, the J end lost 5 bases, and 14 bases lay between the germline ends. The germline V gene has CDR1 MNHNS and CDR2 SASEGT. The CDR3 sequence is 13 residues long. CDR3 DNA sequence: TGTGCCAGCAGACTAGATTCCTTTGACGAGCAGTACGTC. Its protein product is CASRLDSFDEQYV.

The gene calls are TRBV5-5 and TRBJ1-5, with 7 bases that match TRBD1. The CDR3 spans 14 residues. The germline V gene has CDR1 SGHKS and CDR2 YYEKEE (reference sequence). Trimming at V came to 2 bases and at J to 8 bases, leaving 7 bases not matched to a gene. The CDR3 nucleotides are TGTGCCAGCAGCTTAATAGGGGGCGAAAAGCCCCAGCATTTT. It translates to CASSLIGGEKPQHF.

About this clonotype: A much larger clonotype is one base distant, so this may be a read error. V is TRBV20-1 and J is TRBJ1-3, with D tentatively TRBD1 (5 bases). Per germline, CDR1 DFQATT and CDR2 SNEGSKA (reference sequence). There are 16 residues in the CDR3. In DNA form, the CDR3 reads TGCAGTGCTAGGAAGGGGACCACAACCTCTGTAAACACCATATATTTT. Amino acid sequence: CSARKGTTTSVNTIYF.

The rearrangement links TRBV11-2 to TRBJ2-1; 8 bases are a match to TRBD2. The V gene's germline CDR1 is SGHAT and CDR2 FQNNGV. V shed 2 bases, J shed 14 bases, and the junction held 20 bases outside the gene matches. The CDR3 is 17 amino acids. The CDR3 DNA is TGTGCCAGCAGCTTAACAGCGGTAGCGGGACGTGGAGTCCAAGAGTTCTTC. Protein: CASSLTAVAGRGVQEFF.

A note on this clonotype: One base away lies a much larger clone, so this may be a sequencing read error. This sequence joins TRBV20-1 and TRBJ1-2; D is ambiguous. CDR1 and CDR2 from the germline V gene are DFQATT and SNEGSKA (reference sequence). The CDR3 consists of 13 residues. V lost 1 base and J lost 8, with 14 bases in between. Written as DNA, the CDR3 is TGCAGTGCTAGAGGGGAGGAGGCGTGGGGCTACACCTTC. This gives the protein CSARGEEAWGYTF.

The gene calls are TRBV5-1 and TRBJ2-7; no firm D call. V was shortened by 0 bases and J by 7 bases, with 17 bases between the two germline ends. CDR3 length equals 15 residues. Germline CDR1 and CDR2: SGHRS and YFSETQ. This CDR3 reads CASSLGGLRFEEQYF. Here the CDR3 DNA reads TGCGCCAGCAGCTTGGGCGGCCTACGGTTCGAGGAGCAGTACTTC.

For this clonotype: The junction departs from the called germline gene at one end, perhaps through a read error. The chain recombines TRBV20-1 with TRBJ1-1, with D possibly being TRBD1 (5 bases). The CDR3 loop spans 14 amino acids. Germline-derived CDR1 and CDR2 are DFQATT and SNEGSKA (reference sequence). CDR3: CSDRDAGMNTEAFF. Written as DNA, the CDR3 is TGCAGTGATAGAGATGCAGGGATGAACACTGAAGCTTTCTTT.

This clonotype came up a few times. This chain uses TRBV18 with TRBJ2-3; either TRBD1 or TRBD2 may supply D (5 bases each). Trimming removed 3 bases from V and 5 bases from J, with 15 bases in between. The CDR3 contains 15 residues. Germline CDR1 and CDR2: KGHSH and LQKENI. The CDR3 nucleotides are TGTGCCAGCTCACCCGGGGCAGCTTGGGAAGATACGCAGTATTTT. This encodes CASSPGAAWEDTQYF.

Worth noting for this clonotype: Since a much larger clone is just one base distant, this may be a read error. The chain uses TRBV29-1 and TRBJ2-7, with D perhaps TRBD1 (5 bases). The germline V gene has CDR1 SQVTM and CDR2 ANQGSEA. This CDR3 spans 12 amino acids. The CDR3 region has the DNA TGCAGCGTTGGGACATCGGGCTACGTGCAGTACTTC. Residues: CSVGTSGYVQYF.

V usage is TRBV20-1 and J usage is TRBJ2-3; 12 bases fit TRBD2. V was clipped by 3 bases and J by 6 bases; unmatched bases: 7. There are 15 residues in the CDR3. Germline values: CDR1 DFQATT, CDR2 SNEGSKA (reference sequence). CDR3 sequence: CSARRLAGVGDTQYF. The CDR3 DNA is TGCAGTGCTAGGAGACTAGCGGGAGTCGGGGATACGCAGTATTTT.